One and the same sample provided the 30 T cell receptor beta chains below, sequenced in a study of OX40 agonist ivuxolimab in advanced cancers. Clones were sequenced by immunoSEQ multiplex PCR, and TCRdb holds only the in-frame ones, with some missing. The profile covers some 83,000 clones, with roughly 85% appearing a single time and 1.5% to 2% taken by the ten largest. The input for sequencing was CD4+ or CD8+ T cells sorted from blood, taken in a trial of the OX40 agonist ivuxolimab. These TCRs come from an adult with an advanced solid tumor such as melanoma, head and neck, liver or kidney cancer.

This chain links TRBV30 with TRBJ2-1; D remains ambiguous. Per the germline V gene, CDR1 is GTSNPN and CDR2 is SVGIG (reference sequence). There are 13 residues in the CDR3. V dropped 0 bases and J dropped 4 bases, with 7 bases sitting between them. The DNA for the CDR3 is TGTGCCTGGAGTGTACGGCTATACAATGAGCAGTTCTTC. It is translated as CAWSVRLYNEQFF.

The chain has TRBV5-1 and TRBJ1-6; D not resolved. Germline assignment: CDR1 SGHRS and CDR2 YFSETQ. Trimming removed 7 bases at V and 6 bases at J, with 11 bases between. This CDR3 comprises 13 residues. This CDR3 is CASSSGGNSPLHF. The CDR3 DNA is TGCGCCAGCTCCTCCGGTGGTAATTCACCCCTCCACTTT.

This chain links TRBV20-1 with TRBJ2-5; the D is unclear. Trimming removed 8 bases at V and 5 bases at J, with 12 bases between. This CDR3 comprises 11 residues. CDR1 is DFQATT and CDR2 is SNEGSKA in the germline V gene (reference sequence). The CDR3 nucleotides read TGCAGTTCACTCCGTCAGGAGACCCAGTACTTC. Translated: CSSLRQETQYF.

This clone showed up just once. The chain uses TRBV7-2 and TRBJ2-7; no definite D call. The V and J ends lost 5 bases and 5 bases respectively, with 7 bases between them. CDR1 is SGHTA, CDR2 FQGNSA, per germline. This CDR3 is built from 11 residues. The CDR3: CASSITNEQYF. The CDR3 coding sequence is TGTGCCAGCAGCATAACTAACGAGCAGTACTTC.

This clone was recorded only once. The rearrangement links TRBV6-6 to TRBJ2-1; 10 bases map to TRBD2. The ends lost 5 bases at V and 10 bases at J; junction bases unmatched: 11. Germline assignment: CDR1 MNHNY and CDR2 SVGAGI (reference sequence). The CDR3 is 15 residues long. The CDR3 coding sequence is TGTGCCAGCAGTCAAGCTAGCGGGAGACGGGGGGAGCAGTTCTTC. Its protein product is CASSQASGRRGEQFF.

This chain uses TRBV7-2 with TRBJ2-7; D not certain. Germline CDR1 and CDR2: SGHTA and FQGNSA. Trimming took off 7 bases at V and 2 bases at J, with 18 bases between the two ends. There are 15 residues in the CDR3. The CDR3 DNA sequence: TGTGCCAGCACCCCATTAATCTCAGAAACCTACGAGCAGTACTTC. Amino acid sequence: CASTPLISETYEQYF. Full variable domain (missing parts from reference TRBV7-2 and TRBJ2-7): GAGVSQSPSNKVTEKGKDVELRCDPISGHTALYWYRQSLGQGLEFLIYFQGNSAPDKSGLPSDRFSAERTGGSVSTLTIQRTQQEDSAVYLCASTPLISETYEQYFGPGTRLTVT.

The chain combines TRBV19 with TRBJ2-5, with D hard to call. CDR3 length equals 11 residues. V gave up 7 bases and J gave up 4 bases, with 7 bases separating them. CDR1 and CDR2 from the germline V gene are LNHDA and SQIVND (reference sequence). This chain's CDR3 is CASKDRETQYF. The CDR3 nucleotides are TGTGCCAGTAAGGATCGAGAGACCCAGTACTTC.

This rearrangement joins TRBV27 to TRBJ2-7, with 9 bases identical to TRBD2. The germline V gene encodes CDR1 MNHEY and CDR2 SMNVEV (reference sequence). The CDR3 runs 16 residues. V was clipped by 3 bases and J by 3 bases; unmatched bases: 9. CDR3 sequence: CASSFLREGRGYEQYF. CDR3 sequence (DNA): TGTGCCAGCAGTTTCCTGCGGGAGGGCCGAGGCTACGAGCAGTACTTC.

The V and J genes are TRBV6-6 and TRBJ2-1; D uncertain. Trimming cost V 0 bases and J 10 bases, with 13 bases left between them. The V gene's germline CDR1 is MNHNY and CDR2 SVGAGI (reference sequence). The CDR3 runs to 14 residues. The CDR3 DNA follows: TGTGCCAGCAGTTACTCCCCGTCGCAGAACGAGCAGTTCTTC. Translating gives CASSYSPSQNEQFF.

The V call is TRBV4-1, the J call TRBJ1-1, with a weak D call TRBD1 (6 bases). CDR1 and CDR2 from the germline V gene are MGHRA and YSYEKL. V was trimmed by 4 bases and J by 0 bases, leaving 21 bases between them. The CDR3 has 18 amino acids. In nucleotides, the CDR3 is TGCGCCAGCAGCCGGATCCTTGGACAGAAAAACATGAACACTGAAGCTTTCTTT. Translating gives CASSRILGQKNMNTEAFF.

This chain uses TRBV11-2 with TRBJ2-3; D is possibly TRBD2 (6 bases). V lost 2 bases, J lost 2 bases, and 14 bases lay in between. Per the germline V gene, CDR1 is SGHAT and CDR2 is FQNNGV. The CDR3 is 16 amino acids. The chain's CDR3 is CASSLMGGTLTDTQYF. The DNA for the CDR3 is TGTGCCAGCAGCTTAATGGGGGGAACCCTCACAGATACGCAGTATTTT.

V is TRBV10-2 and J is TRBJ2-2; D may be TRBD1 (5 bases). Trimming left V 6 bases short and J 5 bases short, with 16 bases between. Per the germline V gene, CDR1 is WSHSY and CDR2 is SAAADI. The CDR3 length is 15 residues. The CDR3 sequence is CASRGALFPTGELFF. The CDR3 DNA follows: TGCGCCAGCAGAGGGGCGCTATTCCCGACCGGGGAGCTGTTTTTT.

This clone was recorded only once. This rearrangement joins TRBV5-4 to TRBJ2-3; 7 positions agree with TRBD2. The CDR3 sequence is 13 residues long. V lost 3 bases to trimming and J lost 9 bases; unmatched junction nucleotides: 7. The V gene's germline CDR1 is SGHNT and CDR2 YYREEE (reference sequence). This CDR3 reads CASSWWSSGTQYF. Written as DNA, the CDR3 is TGTGCCAGCAGCTGGTGGTCTAGCGGCACGCAGTATTTT.

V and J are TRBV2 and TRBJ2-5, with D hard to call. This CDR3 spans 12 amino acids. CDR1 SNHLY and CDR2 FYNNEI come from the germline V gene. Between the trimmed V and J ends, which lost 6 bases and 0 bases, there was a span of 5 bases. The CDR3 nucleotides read TGTGCCAGCAGGGATAACCAAGAGACCCAGTACTTC. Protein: CASRDNQETQYF.

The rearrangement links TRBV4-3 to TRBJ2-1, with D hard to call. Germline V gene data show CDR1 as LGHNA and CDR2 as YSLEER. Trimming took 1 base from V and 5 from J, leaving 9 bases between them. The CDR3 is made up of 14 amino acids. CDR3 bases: TGCGCCAGCAGCCAAGTTGCCAGGAACAATGAGCAGTTCTTC. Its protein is CASSQVARNNEQFF.

The CDR3 nucleotides are TGTGCCAGCAGTAGCGGGAGGGCCTATGACGAGCAGTACTTC. Protein sequence: CASSSGRAYDEQYF. The chain links TRBV7-2 to TRBJ2-7; TRBD2 matches at 11 bases. Germline values: CDR1 SGHTA, CDR2 FQGNSA. This CDR3 comprises 14 residues. J gave up 5 bases and V 6 bases, and 6 bases lay outside the gene matches. Complete variable domain (other parts from reference TRBV7-2 and TRBJ2-7): GAGVSQSPSNKVTEKGKDVELRCDPISGHTALYWYRQSLGQGLEFLIYFQGNSAPDKSGLPSDRFSAERTGGSVSTLTIQRTQQEDSAVYLCASSSGRAYDEQYFGPGTRLTVT.

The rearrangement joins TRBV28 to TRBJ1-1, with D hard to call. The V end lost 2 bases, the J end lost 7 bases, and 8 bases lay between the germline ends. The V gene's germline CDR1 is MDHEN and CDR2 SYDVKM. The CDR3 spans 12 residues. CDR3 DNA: TGTGCCAGCAGTTTACTAAGCTATGAAGCTTTCTTT. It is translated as CASSLLSYEAFF.

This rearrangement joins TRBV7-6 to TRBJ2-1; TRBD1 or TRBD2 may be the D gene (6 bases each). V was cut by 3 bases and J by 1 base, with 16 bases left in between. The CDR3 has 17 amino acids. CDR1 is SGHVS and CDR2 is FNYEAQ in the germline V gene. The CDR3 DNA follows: TGTGCCAGCAGCTTGAGCGTCGGGGGCGCGTCCTACAATGAGCAGTTCTTC. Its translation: CASSLSVGGASYNEQFF.

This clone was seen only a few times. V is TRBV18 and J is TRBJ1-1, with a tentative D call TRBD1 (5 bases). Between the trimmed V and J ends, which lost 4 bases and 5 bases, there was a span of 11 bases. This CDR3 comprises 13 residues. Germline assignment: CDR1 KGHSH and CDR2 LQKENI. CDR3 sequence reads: CASSRGRATEAFF. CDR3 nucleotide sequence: TGTGCCAGCTCACGGGGGAGGGCGACTGAAGCTTTCTTT.

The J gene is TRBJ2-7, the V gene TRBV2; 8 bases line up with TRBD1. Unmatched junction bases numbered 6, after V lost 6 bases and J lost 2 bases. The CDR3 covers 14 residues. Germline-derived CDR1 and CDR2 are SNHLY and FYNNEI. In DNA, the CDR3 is TGTGCCAGCAGCGAGGACAGGGCAGCCTACGAGCAGTACTTC. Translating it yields CASSEDRAAYEQYF.

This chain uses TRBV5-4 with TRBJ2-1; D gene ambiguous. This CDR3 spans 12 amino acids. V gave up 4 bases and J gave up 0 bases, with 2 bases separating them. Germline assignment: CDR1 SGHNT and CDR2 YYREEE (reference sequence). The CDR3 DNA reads TGTGCCAGCAGCGTCTCCTACAATGAGCAGTTCTTC. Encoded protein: CASSVSYNEQFF.

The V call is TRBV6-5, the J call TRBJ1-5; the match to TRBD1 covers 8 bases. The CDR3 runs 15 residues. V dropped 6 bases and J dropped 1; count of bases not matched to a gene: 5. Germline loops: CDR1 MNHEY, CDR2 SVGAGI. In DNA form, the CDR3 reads TGTGCCAGCAGGGAGACAGGGGTAAGCAATCAGCCCCAGCATTTT. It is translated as CASRETGVSNQPQHF.

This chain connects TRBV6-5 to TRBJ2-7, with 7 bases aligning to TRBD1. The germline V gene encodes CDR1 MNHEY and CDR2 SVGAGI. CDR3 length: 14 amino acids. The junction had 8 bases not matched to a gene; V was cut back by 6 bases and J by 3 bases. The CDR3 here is CASRTGTALYEQYF. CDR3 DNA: TGTGCCAGCAGGACCGGGACAGCACTCTACGAGCAGTACTTC.

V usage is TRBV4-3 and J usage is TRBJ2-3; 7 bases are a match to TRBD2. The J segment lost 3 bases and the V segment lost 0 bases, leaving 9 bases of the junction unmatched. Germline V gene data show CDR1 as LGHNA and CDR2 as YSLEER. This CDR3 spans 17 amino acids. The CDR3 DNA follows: TGCGCCAGCAGCCAAGAGTCGGCGGGAGAGGTTACAGATACGCAGTATTTT. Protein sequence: CASSQESAGEVTDTQYF.

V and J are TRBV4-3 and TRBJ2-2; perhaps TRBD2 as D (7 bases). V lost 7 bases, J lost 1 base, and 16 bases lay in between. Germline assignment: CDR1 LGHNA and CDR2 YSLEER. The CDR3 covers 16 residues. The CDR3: CASNPLRGGNTGELFF. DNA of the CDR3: TGCGCCAGCAACCCTCTAAGGGGGGGGAACACCGGGGAGCTGTTTTTT.

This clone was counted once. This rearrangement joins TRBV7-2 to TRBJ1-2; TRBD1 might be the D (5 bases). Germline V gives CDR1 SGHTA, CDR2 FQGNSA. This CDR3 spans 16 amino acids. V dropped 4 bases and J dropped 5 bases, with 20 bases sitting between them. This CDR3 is CASSSTWGTTYYGYTF. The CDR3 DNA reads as TGTGCCAGCAGCTCAACTTGGGGCACAACTTATTATGGCTACACCTTC. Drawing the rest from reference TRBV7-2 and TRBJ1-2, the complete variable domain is GAGVSQSPSNKVTEKGKDVELRCDPISGHTALYWYRQSLGQGLEFLIYFQGNSAPDKSGLPSDRFSAERTGGSVSTLTIQRTQQEDSAVYLCASSSTWGTTYYGYTFGSGTRLTVV.

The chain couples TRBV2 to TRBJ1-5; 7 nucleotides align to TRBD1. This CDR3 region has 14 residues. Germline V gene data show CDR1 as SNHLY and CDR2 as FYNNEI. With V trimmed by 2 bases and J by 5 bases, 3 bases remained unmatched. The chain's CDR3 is CASSERTGYQPQHF. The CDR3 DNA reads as TGTGCCAGCAGTGAAAGGACAGGCTATCAGCCCCAGCATTTT.

Here the CDR3 reads CASSKGQGWSNYGYTF. The CDR3, as DNA: TGTGCCAGCAGCAAGGGACAGGGTTGGTCTAACTATGGCTACACCTTC. The chain recombines TRBV13 with TRBJ1-2; 9 bases align to TRBD1. Germline lookup yields CDR1 PRHDT and CDR2 FYEKMQ (reference sequence). This CDR3 spans 16 amino acids. V shed 5 bases, J shed 0 bases, and the junction held 7 bases outside the gene matches.

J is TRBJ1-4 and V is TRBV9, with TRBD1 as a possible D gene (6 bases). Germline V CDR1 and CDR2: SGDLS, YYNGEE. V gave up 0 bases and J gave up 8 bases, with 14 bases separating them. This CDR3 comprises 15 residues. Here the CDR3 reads CASSVETGPREKLFF. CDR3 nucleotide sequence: TGTGCCAGCAGCGTAGAGACAGGCCCTAGGGAAAAACTGTTTTTT.

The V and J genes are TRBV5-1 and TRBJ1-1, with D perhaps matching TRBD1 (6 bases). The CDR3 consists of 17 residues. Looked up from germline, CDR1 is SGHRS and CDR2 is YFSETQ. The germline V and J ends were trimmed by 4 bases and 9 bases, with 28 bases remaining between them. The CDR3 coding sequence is TGCGCCAGCAGCCGGGGAGAGATAGACGGGGGCCGACCACAAGCTTTCTTT. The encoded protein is CASSRGEIDGGRPQAFF.